These T cell receptor beta chains were read from a single sample in a study of cytomegalovirus exposure and HLA in healthy donors. Assay: immunoSEQ multiplex PCR; the TCRdb copy retains only in-frame clones and omits some. This sample carries a few hundred thousand clones, almost 90% of them seen once, and the ten largest clones take under 0.45%. Material for sequencing was PBMCs. All receptors derive from a woman aged 18-30 years in good health and CMV-seronegative. Both conserved end residues are part of each CDR3. D genes are given only for firm matches. Only part of the rows carry a size: once, few, many, or a class if the clone is expanded.

CDR3aa,CDR3nt,d_gene,v_gene,len,j_gene,abundance
CASSISEETYEQYF,TGTGCCAGTAGTATTTCGGAGGAAACCTACGAGCAGTACTTC,-,TRBV19,14,TRBJ2-7,-
CSVEPGLAGHTDTQYF,TGCAGCGTTGAACCCGGACTAGCGGGGCACACAGATACGCAGTATTTT,TRBD2,TRBV29-1,16,TRBJ2-3,-
CASSDQRGGADTQYF,TGTGCCAGCAGTGACCAGCGGGGGGGAGCAGATACGCAGTATTTT,TRBD2,TRBV6-4,15,TRBJ2-3,-
CASSPDRGPSYGYTF,TGTGCCAGCTCACCAGACAGGGGGCCTAGCTATGGCTACACCTTC,TRBD1,TRBV18,15,TRBJ1-2,-
CSAAHETQYF,TGCAGTGCCGCACACGAGACCCAGTACTTC,-,TRBV20-1,10,TRBJ2-5,-
CASSQSDRSSGNTIYF,TGTGCCAGCAGTCAGTCAGACCGGAGCTCTGGAAACACCATATATTTT,-,TRBV2,16,TRBJ1-3,-
CASSLGTSGTGELFF,TGTGCCAGCAGCCTCGGGACTAGCGGAACCGGGGAGCTGTTTTTT,TRBD2,TRBV7-2,15,TRBJ2-2,few
CASTQGGNTEAFF,TGTGCCAGCACCCAGGGAGGGAACACTGAAGCTTTCTTT,-,TRBV11-3,13,TRBJ1-1,-
CTSSPLVSAGTGELFF,TGCACCAGCAGCCCCCTTGTTAGCGCGGGCACCGGGGAGCTGTTTTTT,-,TRBV1,16,TRBJ2-2,-
CASSSPMLTSNTQYF,TGTGCCAGCAGCTCCCCAATGCTGACTAGCAATACGCAGTATTTT,TRBD2,TRBV7-2,15,TRBJ2-3,-
CASSPGLGEDTIYF,TGTGCCAGCTCACCGGGGCTGGGTGAGGACACCATATATTTT,-,TRBV18,14,TRBJ1-3,once